This entry lists 28 T cell receptor beta chains sequenced from one sample in a study of shared clonotypes between healthy human individuals (dated by TCRdb to 2018 to 2020). The method behind the library was the immunoSEQ multiplex PCR assay. Entries here come from immuneACCESS through TCRdb and include only in-frame sequences with V and J called. Some clones fail to appear in such tables; in the studies checked, an unresolved V gene covers under half of the shortfall, and the cause of the remainder is unknown. Here the sample has over 2,000,000 clones; around 93% occur a single time. Under 2% of the sample rests with the top ten. For the CD8 naive samples, CD45RO-negative cells were positively selected for CCR7, yielding a CD45RA+CCR7+ population from which TemRA cells were excluded. The sequenced sample was naive CD8+ T cells from PBMCs. Taken with the paper, the label for cell subset or site translates to: CD45RA+CCR7+. These receptors all stem from a man aged 18 to 29 in good health. Some clones in this sample may be carry-over from other donors' samples.

The gene calls are TRBV19 and TRBJ1-1, with TRBD1 matching over 9 bases. V was clipped by 4 bases and J by 4 bases; unmatched bases: 1. Germline CDR1 LNHDA, CDR2 SQIVND (reference sequence). The CDR3 consists of 13 residues. DNA of the CDR3: TGTGCCAGTAGTAGGACAGGGGTCACTGAAGCTTTCTTT. It encodes CASSRTGVTEAFF.

The chain links TRBV19 to TRBJ2-1; D is unresolved. Trimming took off 5 bases at V and 8 bases at J, with 10 bases between the two ends. The V gene's germline CDR1 is LNHDA and CDR2 SQIVND (reference sequence). The CDR3 is made up of 12 amino acids. The CDR3 DNA sequence: TGTGCCAGTAGTCTAACCTGGGATGAGCAGTTCTTC. This sequence encodes CASSLTWDEQFF.

The chain couples TRBV27 to TRBJ2-5, with 10 bases lining up with TRBD1. The germline CDR1 and CDR2 sequences are MNHEY and SMNVEV (reference sequence). V lost 8 bases and J lost 4; bases outside the gene matches: 7. This CDR3 is 14 amino acids long. The CDR3 region is CASARDRGAETQYF. For the CDR3, the DNA is TGTGCCAGCGCAAGGGACAGGGGAGCAGAGACCCAGTACTTC.

This rearrangement joins TRBV28 to TRBJ2-6; D ambiguous. The V end lost 7 bases, the J end lost 0 bases, and 7 bases lay between the germline ends. Germline CDR1 is MDHEN and CDR2 is SYDVKM. The CDR3 contains 14 residues. CDR3 sequence reads: CASTVSSGANVLTF. The DNA of the CDR3 is TGTGCCAGCACCGTGTCCTCTGGGGCCAACGTCCTGACTTTC. Combining the CDR3 with reference TRBV28 and TRBJ2-6 gives the whole variable domain DVKVTQSSRYLVKRTGEKVFLECVQDMDHENMFWYRQDPGLGLRLIYFSYDVKMKEKGDIPEGYSVSREKKERFSLILESASTNQTSMYLCASTVSSGANVLTFGAGSRLTVL.

This sequence joins TRBV28 and TRBJ2-1; TRBD2 matches 7 bases. The CDR3 length is 14 residues. With 6 bases clipped from V and 6 bases from J, the junction kept 8 bases outside the gene matches. The germline V gene encodes CDR1 MDHEN and CDR2 SYDVKM. The CDR3 loop reads CASRGRERGNEQFF. The CDR3 bases are TGTGCCAGCAGGGGGCGGGAGAGGGGCAATGAGCAGTTCTTC.

The genes are TRBV2 and TRBJ1-5, with unresolved D. CDR1 and CDR2 from the germline V gene are SNHLY and FYNNEI. The length of the CDR3 is 15 residues. V lost 2 bases to trimming and J lost 9 bases, with 17 bases between them. CDR3 amino acids: CASSESTDLSLPQHF. Here the CDR3 DNA reads TGTGCCAGCAGTGAATCCACGGACTTATCTTTGCCCCAGCATTTT.

CDR3 nucleotides: TGTGCCAGCAGCTTACTCCCGAGCGTGGACGAGCAGTTCTTC. Its protein product is CASSLLPSVDEQFF. The rearrangement uses TRBV11-2 and TRBJ2-1, with D unresolved. V lost 2 bases and J 10 bases, leaving 15 bases between the germline ends. The CDR3 is 14 amino acids. Germline CDR1 is SGHAT and CDR2 is FQNNGV.

The rearrangement links TRBV7-6 to TRBJ1-5, with D possibly matching TRBD1 (5 bases). The CDR3 is 17 amino acids. Germline lookup yields CDR1 SGHVS and CDR2 FNYEAQ. Trimming cost V 1 base and J 5 bases, with 18 bases left between them. The CDR3 region is CASSLGSLGRLDQPQHF. CDR3 nucleotide sequence: TGTGCCAGCAGCTTAGGGTCGTTGGGGCGGTTGGATCAGCCCCAGCATTTT.

V usage is TRBV29-1 and J usage is TRBJ2-7; the D is unclear. V was cut by 4 bases and J by 5 bases, with 21 bases left in between. Germline values: CDR1 SQVTM, CDR2 ANQGSEA. The CDR3 consists of 15 residues. The CDR3 here is CSVGVLGGPLDEQYF. The CDR3 DNA sequence: TGCAGCGTTGGGGTGCTGGGCGGACCATTGGACGAGCAGTACTTC.

V and J are TRBV7-9 and TRBJ2-1; maybe TRBD1 (6 bases). Germline V CDR1 and CDR2: SEHNR, FQNEAQ (reference sequence). Trimming shortened V by 4 bases and J by 2 bases, and 21 bases separated the two germline ends. The CDR3 has 18 amino acids. The CDR3 DNA reads TGTGCCAGCAGCTCGACTGAGTATCTACAGGGCACCTACAATGAGCAGTTCTTC. This gives the protein CASSSTEYLQGTYNEQFF.

The rearrangement joins TRBV7-6 to TRBJ2-3, with D possibly matching TRBD2 (6 bases). Trimming shortened V by 1 base and J by 4 bases, and 18 bases separated the two germline ends. The CDR3 covers 17 residues. Germline CDR1 reads SGHVS; CDR2 reads FNYEAQ. The CDR3 is CASSLGFGSKLADTQYF. As DNA, the CDR3 is TGTGCCAGCAGCTTAGGGTTCGGGAGTAAATTGGCAGATACGCAGTATTTT.

The J gene is TRBJ1-2, the V gene TRBV4-2; 12 nucleotides agree with TRBD1. This CDR3 region has 16 residues. J was trimmed by 8 bases and V by 0 bases; bases with no gene match: 7. Germline CDR1 reads LGHNA; CDR2 reads YNFKEQ. CDR3 sequence (DNA): TGTGCCAGCAGCCAAGATCTAGGGACAGGGGGCGCGGGCTACACCTTC. Translating gives CASSQDLGTGGAGYTF.

The CDR3 sequence: CASSEVPGQYSGANVLTF. CDR3 DNA sequence: TGTGCCAGCAGTGAAGTCCCGGGACAGTACTCTGGGGCCAACGTCCTGACTTTC. The rearrangement links TRBV6-1 to TRBJ2-6; 7 bases are shared with TRBD1. This CDR3 comprises 18 residues. From germline, CDR1 is MNHNS and CDR2 SASEGT. The ends lost 1 base at V and 0 bases at J; junction bases unmatched: 6.

The chain employs TRBV6-6 and TRBJ2-2; the match to TRBD2 covers 7 bases. From germline, CDR1 is MNHNY and CDR2 SVGAGI (reference sequence). CDR3 length: 15 residues. The junction had 4 bases not matched to a gene; V was cut back by 2 bases and J by 4 bases. DNA of the CDR3: TGTGCCAGCAGTTACGCCGGGGGGTCCACCGGGGAGCTGTTTTTT. Encoded protein: CASSYAGGSTGELFF.

In nucleotides, the CDR3 is TGCGCCAGCAGCCCGGGACAGTCCTACGAGCAGTACTTC. Translation: CASSPGQSYEQYF. J is TRBJ2-5 and V is TRBV4-1; 7 bases agree with TRBD1. Near its end, the DNA agrees better with TRBJ2-7, so the J call may be wrong. The CDR3 is 13 residues long. CDR1 and CDR2 (germline): MGHRA, YSYEKL.

V is TRBV21-1 and J is TRBJ1-2. TRBV21-1 is a documented pseudogene. CDR3 length equals 16 residues. CDR3 in amino acids: CASTPKGSFEVYGYTF. CDR3 bases: TGTGCCAGCACCCCGAAGGGCAGTTTCGAAGTCTATGGCTACACCTTC.

This clone occurred a few times. This same CDR3 is encoded by further DNA sequences in the sample. The gene calls are TRBV7-9 and TRBJ1-1, with unresolved D. V was trimmed by 1 base and J by 1 base, leaving 4 bases between them. The CDR3 sequence is 13 residues long. Per germline, CDR1 SEHNR and CDR2 FQNEAQ (reference sequence). The chain's CDR3 is CASSLVGNTEAFF. CDR3 DNA: TGTGCCAGCAGCTTAGTAGGGAACACTGAAGCTTTCTTT.

The CDR3, as DNA: TGTGCCAGCAGCTCAAAAGGCGAGGGAAACAATGAGCAGTTCTTC. Translated: CASSSKGEGNNEQFF. This chain links TRBV13 with TRBJ2-1; D possibly corresponds to TRBD2 (5 bases). Germline CDR1 and CDR2: PRHDT and FYEKMQ (reference sequence). Deletions cut 4 bases from V and 5 bases from J, with 15 bases between. The CDR3 is made up of 15 amino acids.

On this clone: This same CDR3 is encoded by further DNA sequences in the sample. This rearrangement joins TRBV28 to TRBJ2-1; D not resolved. The germline V gene encodes CDR1 MDHEN and CDR2 SYDVKM. Between the trimmed V and J ends, which lost 2 bases and 3 bases, there was a span of 5 bases. This CDR3 contains 13 residues. CDR3 nucleotides: TGTGCCAGCAGTTTAGCCCGCTACAATGAGCAGTTCTTC. Its protein product is CASSLARYNEQFF. Complete variable domain (other parts from reference TRBV28 and TRBJ2-1): DVKVTQSSRYLVKRTGEKVFLECVQDMDHENMFWYRQDPGLGLRLIYFSYDVKMKEKGDIPEGYSVSREKKERFSLILESASTNQTSMYLCASSLARYNEQFFGPGTRLTVL.

The table lists this clone with a few counts. The rearrangement joins TRBV4-1 to TRBJ1-1; D is possibly TRBD1 (6 bases). CDR3 length: 16 residues. The V gene's germline CDR1 is MGHRA and CDR2 YSYEKL. Trimming took 1 base from V and 4 from J, leaving 16 bases between them. CDR3 nucleotides: TGCGCCAGCAGCCAAGTCCCTATAACCAGGGGCACTGAAGCTTTCTTT. It encodes CASSQVPITRGTEAFF.

This clone came up once. This chain uses TRBV5-6 with TRBJ1-2; D perhaps matches TRBD1 (5 bases). This CDR3 comprises 15 residues. Trimming shortened V by 0 bases and J by 5 bases, and 14 bases separated the two germline ends. Germline V gene sequence: CDR1 SGHDT, CDR2 YYEEEE. CDR3 sequence reads: CASSLGGDSLYGYTF. In DNA form, the CDR3 reads TGTGCCAGCAGCTTGGGCGGGGACTCCTTGTATGGCTACACCTTC.

J is TRBJ1-2 and V is TRBV27; D ambiguous. Germline V gene sequence: CDR1 MNHEY, CDR2 SMNVEV (reference sequence). V was shortened by 3 bases and J by 3 bases, with 8 bases between the two germline ends. This CDR3 has 13 amino acids. The CDR3 bases are TGTGCCAGCAGTTTTGGCACCCACTATGGCTACACCTTC. Translated, it gives CASSFGTHYGYTF.

The chain uses TRBV7-9 and TRBJ2-7; D remains unclear. V lost 1 base and J 4 bases, leaving 14 bases between the germline ends. The CDR3 is 15 amino acids. Germline values: CDR1 SEHNR, CDR2 FQNEAQ (reference sequence). The CDR3 reads CASSLGLGFLYEQYF. The CDR3 DNA is TGTGCCAGCAGCTTAGGTCTGGGTTTTCTATACGAGCAGTACTTC.

The V gene is TRBV7-9, the J gene TRBJ2-7; tentative D call: TRBD2 (6 bases). Germline V gives CDR1 SEHNR, CDR2 FQNEAQ (reference sequence). The V gene lost 3 bases and the J gene lost 4 bases, with 19 bases spanning the gap. The CDR3 runs to 16 residues. As DNA, the CDR3 is TGTGCCAGCAGCTTTTTAGGGCCGGGAGAGTATTACGAGCAGTACTTC. Encoded protein: CASSFLGPGEYYEQYF.

This chain uses TRBV10-2 with TRBJ2-1; TRBD1 is a possible D gene (6 bases). Germline CDR1 reads WSHSY; CDR2 reads SAAADI. The V end was cut by 7 bases, the J end by 9 bases, with 19 bases between. This CDR3 contains 14 residues. The CDR3 DNA sequence: TGCGCCAGCACCCCCCCCAGGGGTACGCCTGAGCAGTTCTTC. Translated: CASTPPRGTPEQFF.

The V and J genes are TRBV11-2 and TRBJ1-2; the D is unclear. V lost 4 bases and J 4 bases, leaving 13 bases between the germline ends. The CDR3 length is 14 residues. Germline V gene data show CDR1 as SGHAT and CDR2 as FQNNGV. The CDR3 is CASSSVSSGYGYTF. In DNA, the CDR3 is TGTGCCAGCAGCTCTGTGTCTTCCGGCTATGGCTACACCTTC.

The gene calls are TRBV15 and TRBJ2-1; 9 nucleotides align to TRBD1. Germline V gene lookup returns CDR1 LNHNV and CDR2 YYDKDF (reference sequence). V was pared by 10 bases and J by 8 bases, with 9 bases of the junction left unmatched. CDR3 length: 13 amino acids. The CDR3 spells CAIQDRGRDEQFF. The CDR3 bases are TGTGCCATACAGGACAGGGGTAGGGATGAGCAGTTCTTC.

The table lists this clone with a count of one. The CDR3 DNA reads as TGTGCCATCATCGACAGAGAGGACAGCAGAAACACCATATATTTT. Protein sequence: CAIIDREDSRNTIYF. J is TRBJ1-3 and V is TRBV10-3, with D possibly being TRBD1 (6 bases). CDR1 ENHRY and CDR2 SYGVKD come from the germline V gene. The CDR3 is made up of 15 amino acids. V lost 7 bases and J lost 5, with 18 bases in between.